Reported below is one T cell receptor (beta chain). Its antigen is currently unknown. An end of the junction differs from the germline gene, which may be a read error. The data originate from a study of CD8+CD57+ T cells in acquired aplastic anemia. Whole-study context: Yields of DNA that came from sorted CD4+ and CD8+ cells averaged roughly 3.3 ug.

Patients sequenced had flow cytometry evidence of CD8+CD57+ cell expansion. Blood was sampled before the patients had received any therapy. Findings of the study overall: The study found no significant CD8+ Simpson's diversity difference between patients and controls. The same twenty-nine CD8+ CDR3 sequences occurred in patients and in controls.

This CDR3 is 16 amino acids long. Germline loops: CDR1 KGHDR, CDR2 SFDVKD. Genomic DNA, serving as template, underwent TCR beta VDJ and CDR3 profiling. MiXCR, applied by TCRdb to the reads, yields one record per CDR3 protein. The data hold hundreds of thousands of distinct CDR3 sequences, with roughly 34% observed a single time. J is TRBJ2-3 and V is TRBV24-1; TRBD2 might be the D (6 bases). The sequenced sample was sorted CD4+, CD8+, or CD8+CD57+ T cells (not recorded which) from PBMCs. The TCR was taken from a human donor with aplastic anemia. This CDR3 is CATGDSEGRVGDTQYF. CDR3 DNA sequence: TGTGCCACCGGTGATTCGGAGGGTCGTGTAGGAGATACGCAGTATTTT.